This T cell receptor (beta chain) was identified during a study of technical replicates of blood from a few donors. Trimming shortened V by 7 bases and J by 3 bases, and 6 bases separated the two germline ends. CDR3 length: 12 amino acids. Germline CDR1 is SNHLY and CDR2 is FYNNEI. Libraries were prepared by immunoSEQ multiplex PCR; TCRdb keeps only in-frame clonotypes and omits some of them. Of approximately 81,000 clones in the sample, under 97% were seen once. V usage is TRBV2 and J usage is TRBJ2-2; possible D gene TRBD1, 6 bases. The TCR was taken from a human donor in good health. Sequenced: T cells isolated from PBMCs. The CDR3 loop is CASNRDTGELFF. As DNA, the CDR3 is TGTGCCAGCAACAGGGACACCGGGGAGCTGTTTTTT.